This TCR beta chain was observed in a study of blood T cell repertoires in COVID-19. Study overall: Sites in the United States, Italy and Spain provided acute and convalescent COVID-19 samples.

Some clones are missing from TCRdb's copy, which holds only in-frame ones; the method was immunoSEQ multiplex PCR. The data contain about 390,000 clones, about 90% of them singletons. Trimming left V 6 bases short and J 3 bases short, with 16 bases between. This CDR3 is 15 amino acids long. Germline V gives CDR1 SNHLY, CDR2 FYNNEI. Seattle's cohort entered during active infection and was followed longitudinally. Sequencing was performed on peripheral blood. This rearrangement joins TRBV2 to TRBJ2-3; no reliable D call. The receptor was derived from a woman in her sixties with COVID-19, enrolled during active disease. In nucleotides, the CDR3 is TGTGCCAGCAGACCCCTAGTTTTGTGGACAGATACGCAGTATTTT. Protein sequence: CASRPLVLWTDTQYF.